Following are 8 T cell receptor beta chains from one sample sequenced in a study of cytomegalovirus exposure and HLA in healthy donors. PCR used 60 Vbeta primers and 13 Jbeta primers. Data came from immunoSEQ multiplex PCR; TCRdb stores just in-frame clones and leaves some out. The profile shows around 160,000 clones, roughly 80% of them singletons. The material sequenced was PBMCs. These receptors were collected from a woman between 40 and 55 years old in good health and CMV-seropositive.

CDR3 DNA sequence: TGTGCCAGTAATGTGTTCGATGAGCAGTTCTTC. Its translation: CASNVFDEQFF. This sequence joins TRBV25-1 and TRBJ2-1, with D unresolved. Trimming removed 9 bases at V and 8 bases at J, with 11 bases between. The CDR3 consists of 11 residues. Per the germline V gene, CDR1 is MGHDK and CDR2 is SYGVNS.

The chain carries TRBV9 and TRBJ2-7, with 7 bases lining up with TRBD2. Germline trimming cut 0 bases from V and 1 base from J; bases unmatched to any gene: 4. This CDR3 comprises 15 residues. CDR1 SGDLS and CDR2 YYNGEE come from the germline V gene. CDR3 nucleotides: TGTGCCAGCAGCGTAGGGGGGGGAGGGTCCTACGAGCAGTACTTC. Amino acids: CASSVGGGGSYEQYF.

The chain combines TRBV18 with TRBJ2-6; no firm D call. Germline assignment: CDR1 KGHSH and CDR2 LQKENI. V lost 6 bases and J 0 bases, leaving 6 bases between the germline ends. The CDR3 spans 14 residues. The CDR3 here is CASSLASGANVLTF. As DNA, the CDR3 is TGTGCCAGCTCCCTGGCCTCTGGGGCCAACGTCCTGACTTTC. Filled out from reference TRBV18 and TRBJ2-6, the complete variable domain reads NAGVMQNPRHLVRRRGQEARLRCSPMKGHSHVYWYRQLPEEGLKFMVYLQKENIIDESGMPKERFSAEFPKEGPSILRIQQVVRGDSAAYFCASSLASGANVLTFGAGSRLTVL.

The rearrangement joins TRBV11-2 to TRBJ1-5, with unresolved D. In germline, CDR1 is SGHAT, CDR2 FQNNGV. This CDR3 region has 18 residues. V lost 5 bases and J lost 0, with 20 bases in between. The DNA of the CDR3 is TGTGCCAGCAGCCCTAGGTATCTTCAGAAGTATAGCAATCAGCCCCAGCATTTT. It yields the protein CASSPRYLQKYSNQPQHF.

The chain uses TRBV20-1 and TRBJ2-3; the D is unclear. V gave up 7 bases and J gave up 4 bases, with 6 bases separating them. Germline CDR1 reads DFQATT; CDR2 reads SNEGSKA (reference sequence). The CDR3 covers 10 residues. The CDR3 nucleotides read TGCAGTGGGGCAGCAGATACGCAGTATTTT. Translation: CSGAADTQYF.

This clone was detected a few times. The rearrangement links TRBV5-1 to TRBJ2-3, with unresolved D. The germline V gene encodes CDR1 SGHRS and CDR2 YFSETQ. This CDR3 has 15 amino acids. Trimming pared 0 bases from V and 2 bases from J, leaving 10 bases between. The CDR3 reads CASSLVVATTDTQYF. CDR3 bases: TGCGCCAGCAGCTTGGTAGTAGCAACCACAGATACGCAGTATTTT.

This sequence joins TRBV18 and TRBJ2-7, with D tentatively TRBD1 (6 bases). The CDR3 covers 14 residues. CDR1 is KGHSH, CDR2 LQKENI, per germline. Trimming removed 5 bases from V and 0 bases from J, with 11 bases in between. The CDR3 reads CASSGTGSSYEQYF. CDR3 DNA: TGTGCCAGCTCAGGCACAGGGAGCTCCTACGAGCAGTACTTC.

V is TRBV7-3 and J is TRBJ2-5; D is possibly TRBD2 (7 bases). Between the trimmed V and J ends, which lost 6 bases and 1 base, there was a span of 12 bases. Germline-derived CDR1 and CDR2 are SGHTA and FQGTGA. This CDR3 contains 14 residues. The CDR3 DNA follows: TGTGCCAGCAGTACAGGGAGGGGCCAAGAGACCCAGTACTTC. Protein product: CASSTGRGQETQYF.